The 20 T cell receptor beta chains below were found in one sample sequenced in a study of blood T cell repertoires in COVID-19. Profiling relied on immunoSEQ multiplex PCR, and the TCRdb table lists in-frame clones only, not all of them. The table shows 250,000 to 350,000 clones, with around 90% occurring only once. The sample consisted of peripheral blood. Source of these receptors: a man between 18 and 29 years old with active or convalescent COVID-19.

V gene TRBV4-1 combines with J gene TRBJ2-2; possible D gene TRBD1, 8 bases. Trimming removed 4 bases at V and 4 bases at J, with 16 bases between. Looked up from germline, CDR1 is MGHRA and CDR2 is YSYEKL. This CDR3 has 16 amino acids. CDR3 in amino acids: CASSPLQGEGTGELFF. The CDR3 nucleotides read TGCGCCAGCAGCCCCTTACAGGGGGAGGGCACCGGGGAGCTGTTTTTT.

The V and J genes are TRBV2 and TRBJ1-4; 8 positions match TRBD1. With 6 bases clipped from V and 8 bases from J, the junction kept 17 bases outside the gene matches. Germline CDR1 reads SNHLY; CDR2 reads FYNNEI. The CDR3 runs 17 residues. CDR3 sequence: CASRTGQAEGMREKLFF. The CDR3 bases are TGTGCCAGCAGAACGGGACAGGCTGAGGGGATGAGAGAAAAACTGTTTTTT.

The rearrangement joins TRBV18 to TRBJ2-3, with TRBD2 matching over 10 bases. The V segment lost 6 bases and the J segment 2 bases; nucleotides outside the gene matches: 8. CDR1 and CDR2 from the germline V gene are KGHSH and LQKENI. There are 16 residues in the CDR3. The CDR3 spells CASSHPSGGTTDTQYF. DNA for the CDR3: TGTGCCAGCTCCCACCCTAGCGGGGGCACCACAGATACGCAGTATTTT. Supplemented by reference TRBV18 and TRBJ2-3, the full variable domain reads NAGVMQNPRHLVRRRGQEARLRCSPMKGHSHVYWYRQLPEEGLKFMVYLQKENIIDESGMPKERFSAEFPKEGPSILRIQQVVRGDSAAYFCASSHPSGGTTDTQYFGPGTRLTVL.

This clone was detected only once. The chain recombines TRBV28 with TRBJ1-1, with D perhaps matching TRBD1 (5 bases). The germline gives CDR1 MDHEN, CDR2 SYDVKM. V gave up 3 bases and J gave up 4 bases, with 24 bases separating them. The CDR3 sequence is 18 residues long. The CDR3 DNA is TGTGCCAGCAGTTTGAGCGGGGACGGGGTGCCATGGGGCACTGAAGCTTTCTTT. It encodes CASSLSGDGVPWGTEAFF.

This chain's CDR3 is CASSLAGTTSGNTIYF. Written as DNA, the CDR3 is TGTGCCAGCAGCTTGGCCGGGACAACCTCTGGAAACACCATATATTTT. The chain couples TRBV5-5 to TRBJ1-3; the D gene is possibly TRBD1 (6 bases). The CDR3 runs 16 residues. Germline V gene data show CDR1 as SGHKS and CDR2 as YYEKEE (reference sequence). V lost 0 bases and J lost 0, with 10 bases in between.

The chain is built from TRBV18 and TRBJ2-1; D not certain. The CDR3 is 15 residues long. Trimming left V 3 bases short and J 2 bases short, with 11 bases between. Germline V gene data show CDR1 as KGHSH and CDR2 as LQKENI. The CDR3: CASSPLTRPYNEQFF. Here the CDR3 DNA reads TGTGCCAGCTCACCCCTAACTCGCCCCTACAATGAGCAGTTCTTC.

Written as DNA, the CDR3 is TGCGCCAGCAGTGAGTACAGAAACAATGAGCAGTTCTTC. Residues: CASSEYRNNEQFF. V gene TRBV10-2 combines with J gene TRBJ2-1; no reliable D call. CDR1 and CDR2 from the germline V gene are WSHSY and SAAADI. CDR3 length: 13 amino acids. V lost 1 base and J 5 bases, leaving 6 bases between the germline ends.

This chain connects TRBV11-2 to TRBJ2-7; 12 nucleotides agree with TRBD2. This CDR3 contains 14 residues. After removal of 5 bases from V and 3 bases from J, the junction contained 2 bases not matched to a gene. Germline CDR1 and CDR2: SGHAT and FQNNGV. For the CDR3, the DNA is TGTGCCAGCAGCCCACTAGCGGGAGGCTACGAGCAGTACTTC. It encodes CASSPLAGGYEQYF.

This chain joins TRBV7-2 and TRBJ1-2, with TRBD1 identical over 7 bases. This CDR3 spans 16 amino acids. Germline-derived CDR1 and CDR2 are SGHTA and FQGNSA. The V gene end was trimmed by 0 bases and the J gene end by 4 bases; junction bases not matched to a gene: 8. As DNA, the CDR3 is TGTGCCAGCAGCTTAGCCGGGAGGGGGCCTGGCTATGGCTACACCTTC. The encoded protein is CASSLAGRGPGYGYTF. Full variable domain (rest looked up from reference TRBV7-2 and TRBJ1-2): GAGVSQSPSNKVTEKGKDVELRCDPISGHTALYWYRQSLGQGLEFLIYFQGNSAPDKSGLPSDRFSAERTGGSVSTLTIQRTQQEDSAVYLCASSLAGRGPGYGYTFGSGTRLTVV.

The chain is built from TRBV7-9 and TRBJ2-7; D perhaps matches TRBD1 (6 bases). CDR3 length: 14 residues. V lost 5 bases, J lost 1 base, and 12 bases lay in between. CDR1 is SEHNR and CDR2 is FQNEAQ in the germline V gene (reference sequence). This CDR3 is CASSAGTPSYEQYF. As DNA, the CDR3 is TGTGCCAGCAGCGCCGGGACACCTTCCTACGAGCAGTACTTC.

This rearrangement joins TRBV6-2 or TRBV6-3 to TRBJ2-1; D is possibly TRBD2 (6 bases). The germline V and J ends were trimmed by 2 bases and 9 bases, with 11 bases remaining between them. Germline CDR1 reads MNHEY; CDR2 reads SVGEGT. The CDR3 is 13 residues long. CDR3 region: CASSYAGRSEQFF. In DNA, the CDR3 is TGTGCCAGCAGTTACGCGGGAAGGAGTGAGCAGTTCTTC.

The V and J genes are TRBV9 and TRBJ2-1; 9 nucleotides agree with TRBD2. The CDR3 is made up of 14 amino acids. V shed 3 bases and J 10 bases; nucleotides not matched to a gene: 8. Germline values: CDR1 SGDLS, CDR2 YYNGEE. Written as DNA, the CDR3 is TGTGCCAGCAGCGGCGGGACTAGCTTGGAGGAGCAGTTCTTC. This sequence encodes CASSGGTSLEEQFF.

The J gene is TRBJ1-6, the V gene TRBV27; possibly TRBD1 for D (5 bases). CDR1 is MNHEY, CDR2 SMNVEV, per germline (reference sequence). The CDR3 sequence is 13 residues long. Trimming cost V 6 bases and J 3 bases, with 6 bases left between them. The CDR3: CASRGVYNSPLHF. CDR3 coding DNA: TGTGCCAGCAGAGGGGTCTATAATTCACCCCTCCACTTT.

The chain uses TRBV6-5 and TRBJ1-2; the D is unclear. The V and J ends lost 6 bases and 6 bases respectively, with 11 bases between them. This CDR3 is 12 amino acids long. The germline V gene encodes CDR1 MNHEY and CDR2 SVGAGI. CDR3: CASSPRADGYTF. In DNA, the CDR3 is TGTGCCAGCAGCCCGAGGGCCGATGGCTACACCTTC.

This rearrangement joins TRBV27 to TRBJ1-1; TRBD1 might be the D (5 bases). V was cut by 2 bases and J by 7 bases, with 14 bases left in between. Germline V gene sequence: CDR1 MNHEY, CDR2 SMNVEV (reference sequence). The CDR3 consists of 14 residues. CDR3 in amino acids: CASSLARVANEAFF. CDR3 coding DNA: TGTGCCAGCAGTTTAGCCAGGGTCGCAAATGAAGCTTTCTTT.

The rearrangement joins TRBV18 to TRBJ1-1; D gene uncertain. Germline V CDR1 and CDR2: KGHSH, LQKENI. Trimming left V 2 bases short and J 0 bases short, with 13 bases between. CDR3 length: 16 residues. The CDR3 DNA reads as TGTGCCAGCTCACCAATCACCCGGGTACTGAACACTGAAGCTTTCTTT. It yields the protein CASSPITRVLNTEAFF.

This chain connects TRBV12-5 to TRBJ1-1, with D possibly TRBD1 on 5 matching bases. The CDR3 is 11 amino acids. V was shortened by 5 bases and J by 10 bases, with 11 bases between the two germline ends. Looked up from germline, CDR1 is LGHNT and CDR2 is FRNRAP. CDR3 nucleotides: TGTGCTAGTGGTGAAGGGGTATCAGCTTTCTTT. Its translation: CASGEGVSAFF.

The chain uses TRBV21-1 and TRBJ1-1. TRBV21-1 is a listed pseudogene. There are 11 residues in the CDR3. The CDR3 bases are TGTGCCTGGGGAGGGCCCACTGAAGCTTTCTTT. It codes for CAWGGPTEAFF.

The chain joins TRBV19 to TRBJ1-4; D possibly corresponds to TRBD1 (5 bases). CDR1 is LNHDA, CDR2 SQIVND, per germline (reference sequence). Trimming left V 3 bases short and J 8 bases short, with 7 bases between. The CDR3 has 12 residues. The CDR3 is CASSINREKLFF. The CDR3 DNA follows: TGTGCCAGTAGTATTAACAGGGAAAAACTGTTTTTT.

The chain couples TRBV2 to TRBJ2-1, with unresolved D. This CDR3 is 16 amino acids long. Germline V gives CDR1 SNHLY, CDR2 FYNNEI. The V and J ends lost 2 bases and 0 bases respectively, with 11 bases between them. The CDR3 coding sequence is TGTGCCAGCAGTGAATTCCCCTCGAGCTCCTACAATGAGCAGTTCTTC. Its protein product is CASSEFPSSSYNEQFF.